This record concerns one T cell receptor beta chain sequence. Sequence at one end of the junction differs from germline and may be a read error. These data belong to a study of Graves' ophthalmopathy and Graves' hyperthyroidism. Amplification targeted the TCR beta CDR3 regions, with RNA transcripts as the source material. Scientists carried out first-round RT-PCR using HTBI primers and then a second-round multiplex PCR. TCRdb analysed the multiplex PCR reads with MiXCR anew, one entry per CDR3 protein. The data contain approximately 500,000 distinct CDR3 sequences, approximately 15% of them singletons. The CDR3 totals 14 residues. Germline CDR1 is SGHVS and CDR2 is FQNEAQ.

Sequencing was performed on blood. The sequence derives from a woman aged 25 to 39 with Graves' ophthalmopathy. The genes are TRBV7-8 and TRBJ2-7; D remains ambiguous. The CDR3: CASSLDVGTYDQYF. CDR3 DNA sequence: TGTGCCAGCAGCTTAGATGTAGGAACCTACGATCAGTACTTC. The full variable domain, with the rest looked up from reference TRBV7-8 and TRBJ2-7, is GAGVSQSPRYKVAKRGQDVALRCDPISGHVSLFWYQQALGQGPEFLTYFQNEAQLDKSGLPSDRFFAERPEGSVSTLKIQRTQQEDSAVYLCASSLDVGTYDQYFGPGTRLTVT.